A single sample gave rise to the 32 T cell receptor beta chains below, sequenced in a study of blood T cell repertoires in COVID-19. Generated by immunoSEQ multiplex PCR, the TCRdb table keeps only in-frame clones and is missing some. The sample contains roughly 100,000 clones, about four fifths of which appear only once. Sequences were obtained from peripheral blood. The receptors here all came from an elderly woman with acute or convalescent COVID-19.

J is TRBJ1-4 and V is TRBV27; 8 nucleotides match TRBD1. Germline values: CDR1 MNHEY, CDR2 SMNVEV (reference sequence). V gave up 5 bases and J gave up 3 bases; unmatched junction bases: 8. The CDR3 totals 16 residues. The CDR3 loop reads CASSPQSRGPNEKLFF. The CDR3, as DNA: TGTGCCAGCAGTCCACAATCCAGGGGGCCTAATGAAAAACTGTTTTTT. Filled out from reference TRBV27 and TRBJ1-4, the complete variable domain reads EAQVTQNPRYLITVTGKKLTVTCSQNMNHEYMSWYRQDPGLGLRQIYYSMNVEVTDKGDVPEGYKVSRKEKRNFPLILESPSPNQTSLYFCASSPQSRGPNEKLFFGSGTQLSVL.

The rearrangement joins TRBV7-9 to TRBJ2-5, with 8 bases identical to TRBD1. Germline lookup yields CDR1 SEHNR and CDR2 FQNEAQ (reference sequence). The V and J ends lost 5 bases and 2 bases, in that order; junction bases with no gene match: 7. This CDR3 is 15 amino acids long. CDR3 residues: CASSRGTGGQETQYF. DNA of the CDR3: TGTGCCAGCAGCAGAGGGACAGGAGGACAAGAGACCCAGTACTTC.

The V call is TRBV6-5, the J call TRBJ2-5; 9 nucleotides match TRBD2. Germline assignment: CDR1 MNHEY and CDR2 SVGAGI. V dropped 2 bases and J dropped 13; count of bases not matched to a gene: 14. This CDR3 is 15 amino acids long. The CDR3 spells CASSYGTSFSASLYF. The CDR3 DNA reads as TGTGCCAGCAGTTACGGGACTAGCTTTTCGGCCTCTTTGTACTTC.

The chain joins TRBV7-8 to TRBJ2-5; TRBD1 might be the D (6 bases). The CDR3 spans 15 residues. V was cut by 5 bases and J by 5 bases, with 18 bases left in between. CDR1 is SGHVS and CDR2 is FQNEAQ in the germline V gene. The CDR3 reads CASSPNTGSSETQYF. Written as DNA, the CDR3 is TGTGCCAGCAGCCCAAATACAGGGAGTTCGGAGACCCAGTACTTC.

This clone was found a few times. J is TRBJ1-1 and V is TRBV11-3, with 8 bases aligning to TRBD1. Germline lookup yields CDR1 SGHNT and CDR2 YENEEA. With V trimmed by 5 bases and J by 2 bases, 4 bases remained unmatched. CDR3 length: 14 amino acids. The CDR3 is CASSRGQANTEAFF. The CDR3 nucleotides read TGTGCCAGCAGCCGGGGACAGGCCAACACTGAAGCTTTCTTT.

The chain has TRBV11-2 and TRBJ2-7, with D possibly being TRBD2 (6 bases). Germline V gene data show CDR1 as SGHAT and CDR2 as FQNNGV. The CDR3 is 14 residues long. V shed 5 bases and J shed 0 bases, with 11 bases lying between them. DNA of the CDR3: TGTGCCAGCAGCCCCCCCGGGAGCTCCTACGAGCAGTACTTC. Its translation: CASSPPGSSYEQYF.

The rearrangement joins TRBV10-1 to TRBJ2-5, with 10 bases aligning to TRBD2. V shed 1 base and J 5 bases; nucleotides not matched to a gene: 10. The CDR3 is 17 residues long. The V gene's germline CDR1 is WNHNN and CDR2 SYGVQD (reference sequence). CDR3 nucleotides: TGCGCCAGCAGTGAGTGCCTAGCGGGAGCCCCGGGGGAGACCCAGTACTTC. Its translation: CASSECLAGAPGETQYF.

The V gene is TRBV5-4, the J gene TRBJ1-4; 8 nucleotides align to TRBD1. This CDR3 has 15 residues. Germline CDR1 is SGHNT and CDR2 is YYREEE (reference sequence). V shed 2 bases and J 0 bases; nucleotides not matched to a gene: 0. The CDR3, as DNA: TGTGCCAGCAGCTTACAGGGGGCAACTAATGAAAAACTGTTTTTT. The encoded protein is CASSLQGATNEKLFF.

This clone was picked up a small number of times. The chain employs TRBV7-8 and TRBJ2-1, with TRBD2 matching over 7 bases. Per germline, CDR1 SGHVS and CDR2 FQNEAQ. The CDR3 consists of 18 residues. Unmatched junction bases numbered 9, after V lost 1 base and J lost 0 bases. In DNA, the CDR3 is TGTGCCAGCAGCTTAGAAGCACTAGCGTTGAGCTCCTACAATGAGCAGTTCTTC. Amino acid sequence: CASSLEALALSSYNEQFF.

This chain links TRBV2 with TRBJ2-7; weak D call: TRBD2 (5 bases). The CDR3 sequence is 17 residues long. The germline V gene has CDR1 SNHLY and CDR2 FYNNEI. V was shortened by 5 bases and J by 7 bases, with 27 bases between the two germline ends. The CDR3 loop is CASSPFPGSLGSREQYF. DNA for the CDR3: TGTGCCAGCAGTCCTTTTCCGGGGTCCCTAGGATCACGAGAGCAGTACTTC.

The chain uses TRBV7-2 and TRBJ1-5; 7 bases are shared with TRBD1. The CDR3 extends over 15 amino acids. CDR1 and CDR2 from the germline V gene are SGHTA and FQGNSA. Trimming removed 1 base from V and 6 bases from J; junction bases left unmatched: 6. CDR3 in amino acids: CASSLGGDRFQPQHF. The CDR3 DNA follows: TGTGCCAGCAGCTTAGGGGGGGACAGATTTCAGCCCCAGCATTTT. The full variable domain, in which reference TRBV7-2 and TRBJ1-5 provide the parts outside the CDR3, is GAGVSQSPSNKVTEKGKDVELRCDPISGHTALYWYRQSLGQGLEFLIYFQGNSAPDKSGLPSDRFSAERTGGSVSTLTIQRTQQEDSAVYLCASSLGGDRFQPQHFGDGTRLSIL.

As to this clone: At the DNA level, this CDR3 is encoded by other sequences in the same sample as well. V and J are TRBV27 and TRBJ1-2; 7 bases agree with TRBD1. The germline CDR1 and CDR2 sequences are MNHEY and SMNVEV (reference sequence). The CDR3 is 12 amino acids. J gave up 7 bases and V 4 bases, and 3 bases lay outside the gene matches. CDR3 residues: CASSSGTAGYTF. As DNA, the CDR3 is TGTGCCAGCAGTTCAGGGACAGCTGGCTACACCTTC.

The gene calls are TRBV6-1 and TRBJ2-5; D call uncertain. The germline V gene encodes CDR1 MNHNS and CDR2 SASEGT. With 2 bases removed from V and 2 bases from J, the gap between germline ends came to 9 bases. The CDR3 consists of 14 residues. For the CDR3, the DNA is TGTGCCAGCAGTGAACCCCCACTTCAAGAGACCCAGTACTTC. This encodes CASSEPPLQETQYF.

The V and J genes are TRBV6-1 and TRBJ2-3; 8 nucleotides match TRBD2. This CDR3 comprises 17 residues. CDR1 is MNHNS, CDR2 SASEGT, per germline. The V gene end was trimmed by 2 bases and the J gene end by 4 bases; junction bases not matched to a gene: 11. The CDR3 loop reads CASSELSGAGVADTQYF. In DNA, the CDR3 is TGTGCCAGCAGTGAACTCTCCGGAGCGGGGGTGGCAGATACGCAGTATTTT.

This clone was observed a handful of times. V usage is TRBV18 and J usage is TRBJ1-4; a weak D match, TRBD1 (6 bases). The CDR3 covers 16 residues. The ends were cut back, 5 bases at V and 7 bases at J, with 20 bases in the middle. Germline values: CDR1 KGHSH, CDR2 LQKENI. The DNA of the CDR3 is TGTGCCAGCTCATCCGGGACATTTGGATCAGGTGAAAAACTGTTTTTT. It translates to CASSSGTFGSGEKLFF.

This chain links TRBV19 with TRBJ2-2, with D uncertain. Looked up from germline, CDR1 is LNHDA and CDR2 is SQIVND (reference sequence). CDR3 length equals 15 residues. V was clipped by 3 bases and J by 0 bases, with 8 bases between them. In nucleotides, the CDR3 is TGTGCCAGTAGTATGCACTCCCCGAACACCGGGGAGCTGTTTTTT. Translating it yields CASSMHSPNTGELFF.

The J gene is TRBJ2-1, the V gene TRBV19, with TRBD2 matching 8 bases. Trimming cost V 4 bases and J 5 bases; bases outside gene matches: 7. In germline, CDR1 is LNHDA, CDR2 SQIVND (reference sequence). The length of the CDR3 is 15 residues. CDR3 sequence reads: CASSKRELLHNEQFF. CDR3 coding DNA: TGTGCCAGTAGTAAGCGGGAGCTCCTTCACAATGAGCAGTTCTTC.

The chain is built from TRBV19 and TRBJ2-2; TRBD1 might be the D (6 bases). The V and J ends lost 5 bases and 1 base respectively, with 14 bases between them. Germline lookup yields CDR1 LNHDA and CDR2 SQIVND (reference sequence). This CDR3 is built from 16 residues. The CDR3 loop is CASSLRTVWNTGELFF. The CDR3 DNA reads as TGTGCCAGTAGTCTTCGGACAGTTTGGAACACCGGGGAGCTGTTTTTT.

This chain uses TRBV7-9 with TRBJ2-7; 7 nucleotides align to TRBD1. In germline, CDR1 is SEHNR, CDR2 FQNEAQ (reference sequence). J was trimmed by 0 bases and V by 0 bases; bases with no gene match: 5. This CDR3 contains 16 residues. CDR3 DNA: TGTGCCAGCAGCTTAGCGTTGGCAGGGGGCTCCTACGAGCAGTACTTC. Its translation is CASSLALAGGSYEQYF.

DNA of the CDR3: TGTGCCAGCTCACCAACGGAAGGGGGCTTTGGTTCACCCCTCCACTTT. Protein: CASSPTEGGFGSPLHF. This chain connects TRBV18 to TRBJ1-6; 7 bases match TRBD1. Trimming at V came to 2 bases and at J to 9 bases, leaving 10 bases not matched to a gene. The CDR3 is 16 residues long. Germline V gene data show CDR1 as KGHSH and CDR2 as LQKENI.

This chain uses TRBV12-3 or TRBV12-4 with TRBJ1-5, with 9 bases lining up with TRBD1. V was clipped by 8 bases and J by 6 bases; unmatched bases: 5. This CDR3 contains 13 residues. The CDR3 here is CASGQGLRQPQHF. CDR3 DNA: TGTGCCAGCGGACAGGGGTTACGTCAGCCCCAGCATTTT.

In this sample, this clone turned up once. CDR3 coding DNA: TGTGCCAGCAGCCGCGAAGCTAGCGGGAGTTGGTCCTACGAGCAGTACGTC. It translates to CASSREASGSWSYEQYV. The rearrangement joins TRBV16 to TRBJ2-7; 10 nucleotides line up with TRBD2. This CDR3 comprises 17 residues. CDR1 KGHSY and CDR2 FQNENV come from the germline V gene. V shed 4 bases and J 1 base; nucleotides not matched to a gene: 10.

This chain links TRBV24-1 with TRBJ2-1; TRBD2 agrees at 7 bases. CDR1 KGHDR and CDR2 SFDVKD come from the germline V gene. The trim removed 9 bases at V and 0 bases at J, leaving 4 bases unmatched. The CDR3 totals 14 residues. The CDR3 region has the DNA TGTGCCACCCTAAGCGGGGACTCCTACAATGAGCAGTTCTTC. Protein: CATLSGDSYNEQFF.

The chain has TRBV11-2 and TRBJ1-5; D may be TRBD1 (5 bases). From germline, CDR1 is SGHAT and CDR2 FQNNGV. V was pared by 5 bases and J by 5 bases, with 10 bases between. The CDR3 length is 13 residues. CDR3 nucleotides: TGTGCCAGCAGCGCCAGGGATTATCAGCCCCAGCATTTT. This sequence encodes CASSARDYQPQHF. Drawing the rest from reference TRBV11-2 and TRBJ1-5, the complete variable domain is EAGVAQSPRYKIIEKRQSVAFWCNPISGHATLYWYQQILGQGPKLLIQFQNNGVVDDSQLPKDRFSAERLKGVDSTLKIQPAKLEDSAVYLCASSARDYQPQHFGDGTRLSIL.

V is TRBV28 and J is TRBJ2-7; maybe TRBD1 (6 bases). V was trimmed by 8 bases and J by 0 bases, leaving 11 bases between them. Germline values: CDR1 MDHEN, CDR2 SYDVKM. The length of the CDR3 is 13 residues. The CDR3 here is CASSGTPSYEQYF. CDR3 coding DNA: TGTGCCAGCTCCGGGACACCCTCCTACGAGCAGTACTTC.

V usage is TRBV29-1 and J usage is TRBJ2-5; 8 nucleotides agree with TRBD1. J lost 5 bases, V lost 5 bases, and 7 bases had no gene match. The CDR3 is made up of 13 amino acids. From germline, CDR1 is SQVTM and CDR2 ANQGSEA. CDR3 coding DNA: TGCAGCGTTCCCGGACAGGGATTGGAGACCCAGTACTTC. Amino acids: CSVPGQGLETQYF.

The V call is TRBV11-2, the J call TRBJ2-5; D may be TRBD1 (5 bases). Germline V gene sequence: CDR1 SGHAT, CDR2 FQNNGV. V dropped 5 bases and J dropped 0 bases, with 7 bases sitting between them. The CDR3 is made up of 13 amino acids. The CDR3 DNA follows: TGTGCCAGCAGCCAGGACAACCAAGAGACCCAGTACTTC. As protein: CASSQDNQETQYF.

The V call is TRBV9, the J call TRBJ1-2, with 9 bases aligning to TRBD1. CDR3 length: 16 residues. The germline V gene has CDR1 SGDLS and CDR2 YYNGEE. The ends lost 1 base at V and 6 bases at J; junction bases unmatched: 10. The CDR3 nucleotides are TGTGCCAGCAGCGTAAGACCACTAACAGGGGGCGATGGCTACACCTTC. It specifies CASSVRPLTGGDGYTF.

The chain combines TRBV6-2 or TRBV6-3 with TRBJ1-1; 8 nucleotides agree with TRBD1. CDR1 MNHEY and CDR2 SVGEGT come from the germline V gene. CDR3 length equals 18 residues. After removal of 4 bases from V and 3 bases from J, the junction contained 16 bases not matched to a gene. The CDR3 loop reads CASSFWLKQGVPDTEAFF. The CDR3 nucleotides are TGTGCCAGCAGTTTTTGGCTGAAACAGGGGGTCCCGGACACTGAAGCTTTCTTT.

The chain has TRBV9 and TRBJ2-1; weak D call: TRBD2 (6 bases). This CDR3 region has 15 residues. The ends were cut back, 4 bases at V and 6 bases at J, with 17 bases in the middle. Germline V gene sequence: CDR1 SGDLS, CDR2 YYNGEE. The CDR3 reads CASSRSGDGGNEQFF. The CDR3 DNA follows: TGTGCCAGCAGCCGGTCGGGGGACGGCGGCAATGAGCAGTTCTTC.

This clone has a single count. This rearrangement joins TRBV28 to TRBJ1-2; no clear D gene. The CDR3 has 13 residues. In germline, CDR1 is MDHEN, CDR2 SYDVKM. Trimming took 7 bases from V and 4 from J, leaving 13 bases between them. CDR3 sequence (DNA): TGTGCCAGCACCAACATGGCCCTCTATGGCTACACCTTC. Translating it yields CASTNMALYGYTF.

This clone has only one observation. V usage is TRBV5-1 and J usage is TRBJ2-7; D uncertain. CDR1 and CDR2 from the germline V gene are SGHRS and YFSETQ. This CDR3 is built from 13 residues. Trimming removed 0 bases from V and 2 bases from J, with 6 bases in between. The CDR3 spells CASSLDSTYEQYF. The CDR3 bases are TGCGCCAGCAGCTTGGACTCAACCTACGAGCAGTACTTC.